A selection of T cell receptor beta chains follows, all from one sample in a study of regulatory T cells in long-lasting Graves disease. TCRdb ran MiXCR on the multiplex PCR reads and lists one entry per CDR3 protein. The repertoire holds approximately 690,000 distinct CDR3 sequences, approximately 31% seen once, with under 55% in the top ten. The specimen was peripheral blood mononuclear cells (PBMCs), collected when the disease was refractory, from a patient treated with antithyroid drugs. The source is a female donor with Graves disease. CDR3s include the opening cysteine and the closing phenylalanine or tryptophan. D genes are given only for firm matches. Size tells how often a clone was seen (once, few, many) or the class of an expanded clone, and some rows leave it out.

abundance	v_gene	j_gene	d_gene	CDR3nt	CDR3aa
.	TRBV20-1	TRBJ2-5	TRBD2	TGCAGTGCTAGAGATCAGGCGGGAGGGGAGGAGACCCAGTACTTC	CSARDQAGGEETQYF
few	TRBV3-1	TRBJ2-2	.	TGTGCCAGCTCCGACAGGGAGCTGTTTTTT	CASSDRELFF
few	TRBV3-1	TRBJ2-7	TRBD2	TGTGCCAGCAACCCTAGCGGGAGAGCCTACGAGCAGTACTTC	CASNPSGRAYEQYF
.	TRBV5-1	TRBJ1-1	.	TGCGCCAGCAGCCCTTCTCGCGGGACCACTGAAGCTTTCTTT	CASSPSRGTTEAFF
few	TRBV20-1	TRBJ2-5	TRBD2	TGCAGTGCTAGTCGACTAGCGGGAGTAGAGACCCAGTACTTC	CSASRLAGVETQYF
.	TRBV19	TRBJ1-5	TRBD1	TGTGCCAGTAGTATAATACAGGGGGGCAGTCAGCCCCAGCATTTT	CASSIIQGGSQPQHF
.	TRBV12-3/TRBV12-4	TRBJ2-7	.	TGTGCCAGCAGTTTCGGCAGGGGAATAGTGCAGTACTTC	CASSFGRGIVQYF
.	TRBV5-1	TRBJ2-7	.	TGCGCCAGCAGCTTGGCGACGCGCCAAGGAGAGCAGTACTTC	CASSLATRQGEQYF
.	TRBV6-1	TRBJ2-3	.	TGTGCCAGCAGTGAATGGGGTCGACAGGGAAGCGGGACAGATACGCAGTATTTT	CASSEWGRQGSGTDTQYF
once	TRBV6-9	TRBJ2-1	TRBD2	TGTGCCAGCAGTTCATCCAGCGGGAGAAAATACAATGAGCAGTTCTTC	CASSSSSGRKYNEQFF
.	TRBV27	TRBJ2-7	TRBD1	TGTGCCAGCAGTTTCGGGACAGGGAGCGAGCAGTACTTC	CASSFGTGSEQYF
.	TRBV19	TRBJ1-2	.	TGTGCCAGTAGTACTGGGTTCGAGGTCCCCTATGGCTACACCTTC	CASSTGFEVPYGYTF
.	TRBV12-3/TRBV12-4	TRBJ1-5	.	TGTGCCAGCAGTTTGGCAGGGATTCATCAGCCCCAGCATTTT	CASSLAGIHQPQHF
.	TRBV19	TRBJ1-5	TRBD1	TGTGCCAGTAGTAGAACCCGGGACAGGGGGAATCAGCCCCAGCATTTT	CASSRTRDRGNQPQHF
many	TRBV12-3/TRBV12-4	TRBJ1-5	TRBD1	TGTGCCAGCAGCCCCGACAGGGTTGAACAACCCCAGCATTTT	CASSPDRVEQPQHF
few	TRBV2	TRBJ2-6	.	TGTGCCAGCACTCGGGGCTCTGGGGCCAACGTCCTGACTTTC	CASTRGSGANVLTF
.	TRBV10-3	TRBJ2-7	.	TGTGCCATCAGTGAGGGGTGGACTTTTGCTAGCGTCTACGAGCAGTACTTC	CAISEGWTFASVYEQYF
few	TRBV29-1	TRBJ1-1	.	TGCAGCGTTCAACGAGGGGGAGACACTGAAGCTTTCTTT	CSVQRGGDTEAFF
.	TRBV19	TRBJ1-1	TRBD1	TGTGCCAGTAGTACCGGGACAGAAAAAGGGCTCAATGAAGCTTTCTTT	CASSTGTEKGLNEAFF
few	TRBV5-1	TRBJ1-1	.	TGCGCCAGCAGCTTGGGGACACCGTCTGAAGCTTTCTTT	CASSLGTPSEAFF
.	TRBV20-1	TRBJ1-2	TRBD1	TGCAGTGCTAGAGATGGAGGGGACAGAGGGAGCTATGGCTACACCTTC	CSARDGGDRGSYGYTF
few	TRBV7-6	TRBJ2-7	TRBD1	TGTGCCAGCAGCCCAGGACAGGGGGAAACCTACGAGCAGTACTTC	CASSPGQGETYEQYF
.	TRBV20-1	TRBJ1-6	TRBD1	TGCAGTGCTAGAGAACAGGGGAATTCACCCCTCCACTTT	CSAREQGNSPLHF
.	TRBV7-9	TRBJ2-5	TRBD1	TGTGCCAGCAGTTCAAGCACAGGGGAACAAGAGACCCAGTACTTC	CASSSSTGEQETQYF
few	TRBV3-1	TRBJ2-5	TRBD2	TGTGCCAGCAGGCCTCTAGCGGGGGCACAAGAGACCCAGTACTTC	CASRPLAGAQETQYF
few	TRBV19	TRBJ2-4	TRBD1	TGTGCCAGTAGTCCTCAGGGGGCGTTTTCCATTCAGTACTTC	CASSPQGAFSIQYF
.	TRBV19	TRBJ2-7	.	TGTGCCAGTTCCACAGGGAGCGAGCAGTACTTC	CASSTGSEQYF
.	TRBV28	TRBJ1-1	.	TGTGCCAGCAGTCCAATAGGGGGTCGGAACACTGAAGCTTTCTTT	CASSPIGGRNTEAFF
few	TRBV27	TRBJ1-2	TRBD1	TGTGCCAGCAGGGTGACAGGGATGGGGGGCTATGGCTACACCTTC	CASRVTGMGGYGYTF
.	TRBV7-9	TRBJ1-2	TRBD1	TGTGCCAGCAGCTTAGTATCGGACAGGGGGTTTGGCTACACCTTC	CASSLVSDRGFGYTF
few	TRBV27	TRBJ1-5	.	TGTGCCAGCGGGGGACACCGCACTAATCAGCCCCAGCATTTT	CASGGHRTNQPQHF
.	TRBV7-2	TRBJ2-7	TRBD2	TGTGCCAGCAGCTTAGAGGCTAGCGGGAGTATCACCTACGAGCAGTACTTC	CASSLEASGSITYEQYF
.	TRBV18	TRBJ2-7	TRBD1	TGTGCCAGCTCACCACCCCGGGACAGAGGACCATACGAGCAGTACTTC	CASSPPRDRGPYEQYF
few	TRBV7-9	TRBJ2-7	.	TGTGCCAGCCGGATTGGGGGTTGCGAGCAGTACTTC	CASRIGGCEQYF
few	TRBV20-1	TRBJ1-1	.	TGCAGTGCTAACGCAGCGAACACTGAAGCTTTCTTT	CSANAANTEAFF
.	TRBV6-1	TRBJ1-5	TRBD1	TGTGCCAGCGCGGACAGGGAGGCTCAGCCCCAGCATTTT	CASADREAQPQHF
few	TRBV12-5	TRBJ1-5	.	TGTGCTAGTGGTTTGCTGCCCCCGAACACGGGGTATAGCAATCAGCCCCAGCATTTT	CASGLLPPNTGYSNQPQHF